Following are 16 T cell receptor beta chains from one sample sequenced in a study of T cell responses to AZD1222 COVID-19 vaccine. Data came from immunoSEQ multiplex PCR; TCRdb stores just in-frame clones and leaves some out. The data hold around 130,000 clones, with around 90% observed a single time. Material: peripheral blood, obtained 28 days after the second AZD1222 dose. These receptors were obtained from an adult who received the AZD1222 COVID-19 vaccine.

This chain uses TRBV5-6 with TRBJ2-7, with D perhaps given as TRBD1 or TRBD2 (5 bases each). Looked up from germline, CDR1 is SGHDT and CDR2 is YYEEEE. The CDR3 totals 16 residues. The V gene lost 3 bases and the J gene lost 0 bases, with 16 bases spanning the gap. CDR3 sequence reads: CASSWSRGSSSYEQYF. The CDR3 bases are TGTGCCAGCAGCTGGAGTCGGGGCAGTAGCTCCTACGAGCAGTACTTC.

This chain connects TRBV5-1 to TRBJ2-1; TRBD2 matches at 13 bases. The germline V gene has CDR1 SGHRS and CDR2 YFSETQ. Trimming cost V 4 bases and J 8 bases; bases outside gene matches: 9. This CDR3 is built from 16 residues. The CDR3 coding sequence is TGCGCCAGCAGCCTGGGACTAGCGGGGTCTCCGGATGAGCAGTTCTTC. This encodes CASSLGLAGSPDEQFF.

V and J are TRBV27 and TRBJ1-5; 9 positions agree with TRBD1. This CDR3 has 15 amino acids. The germline V gene encodes CDR1 MNHEY and CDR2 SMNVEV (reference sequence). V dropped 0 bases and J dropped 7; count of bases not matched to a gene: 4. The CDR3 DNA follows: TGTGCCAGCAGTTTATCGACAGGGGGTGGGCAGCCCCAGCATTTT. Protein sequence: CASSLSTGGGQPQHF.

The chain has TRBV5-6 and TRBJ2-1; no definite D call. The CDR3 consists of 13 residues. V shed 0 bases and J shed 7 bases, with 8 bases lying between them. Germline CDR1 is SGHDT and CDR2 is YYEEEE. The CDR3 DNA reads TGTGCCAGCAGCTTGGTTAGGTGGAATGAGCAGTTCTTC. Amino acid sequence: CASSLVRWNEQFF.

This clone was recorded only once. This chain connects TRBV5-1 to TRBJ2-7; possibly TRBD2 for D (5 bases). V lost 0 bases and J lost 2, with 9 bases in between. The length of the CDR3 is 14 residues. The V gene's germline CDR1 is SGHRS and CDR2 YFSETQ. The CDR3 DNA reads as TGCGCCAGCAGCTTGGTACGGGGTACCTACGAGCAGTACTTC. Protein: CASSLVRGTYEQYF.

J is TRBJ1-6 and V is TRBV19, with 7 bases fitting TRBD1. CDR1 and CDR2 (germline): LNHDA, SQIVND (reference sequence). The V gene end was trimmed by 4 bases and the J gene end by 5 bases; junction bases not matched to a gene: 2. The CDR3 runs 14 residues. The CDR3 bases are TGTGCCAGTAGTAACAGGGGTAATAATTCACCCCTCCACTTT. It yields the protein CASSNRGNNSPLHF.

The chain carries TRBV5-4 and TRBJ2-7; 8 nucleotides line up with TRBD2. Germline CDR1 SGHNT, CDR2 YYREEE (reference sequence). Trimming removed 4 bases from V and 4 bases from J; junction bases left unmatched: 4. The CDR3 loop spans 13 amino acids. For the CDR3, the DNA is TGTGCCAGCAGCCCACGGGGGGGTTACGAGCAGTACTTC. This codes for CASSPRGGYEQYF.

The chain carries TRBV7-2 and TRBJ2-3; the match to TRBD2 covers 12 bases. The germline V gene encodes CDR1 SGHTA and CDR2 FQGNSA. The CDR3 spans 17 residues. V gave up 4 bases and J gave up 5 bases; unmatched junction bases: 10. The CDR3, as DNA: TGTGCCAGCAGCTCGAACCGACTAGCGGGGGAAGGAGATACGCAGTATTTT. Its protein product is CASSSNRLAGEGDTQYF.

This chain connects TRBV6-5 to TRBJ2-1; D perhaps matches TRBD2 (6 bases). CDR1 and CDR2 (germline): MNHEY, SVGAGI. V lost 7 bases, J lost 7 bases, and 17 bases lay in between. The CDR3 runs to 14 residues. The chain's CDR3 is CASKMKGLPNEQFF. As DNA, the CDR3 is TGTGCCAGCAAAATGAAGGGACTCCCAAATGAGCAGTTCTTC.

The V gene is TRBV7-9, the J gene TRBJ2-2; D is ambiguous. The V and J ends lost 2 bases and 4 bases respectively, with 14 bases between them. Looked up from germline, CDR1 is SEHNR and CDR2 is FQNEAQ (reference sequence). This CDR3 has 16 amino acids. CDR3: CASSLRPWALTGELFF. In DNA form, the CDR3 reads TGTGCCAGCAGCTTACGTCCCTGGGCACTCACCGGGGAGCTGTTTTTT. Full variable domain (rest looked up from reference TRBV7-9 and TRBJ2-2): DTGVSQNPRHKITKRGQNVTFRCDPISEHNRLYWYRQTLGQGPEFLTYFQNEAQLEKSRLLSDRFSAERPKGSFSTLEIQRTEQGDSAMYLCASSLRPWALTGELFFGEGSRLTVL.

The count of this clone is one. The chain joins TRBV5-1 to TRBJ2-7, with 8 bases matching TRBD1. With 4 bases clipped from V and 2 bases from J, the junction kept 5 bases outside the gene matches. The CDR3 is made up of 14 amino acids. Germline-derived CDR1 and CDR2 are SGHRS and YFSETQ. This CDR3 reads CASSHRDRPYEQYF. DNA of the CDR3: TGCGCCAGCAGCCACCGGGACAGGCCCTACGAGCAGTACTTC.

V usage is TRBV11-2 and J usage is TRBJ1-6; D gene unclear. Germline values: CDR1 SGHAT, CDR2 FQNNGV. V lost 1 base and J 2 bases, leaving 3 bases between the germline ends. The CDR3 has 14 amino acids. The CDR3 loop reads CASSLAPYNSPLHF. CDR3 in DNA: TGTGCCAGCAGCTTAGCCCCCTATAATTCACCCCTCCACTTT. Full variable domain (outside the CDR3, taken from reference TRBV11-2 and TRBJ1-6): EAGVAQSPRYKIIEKRQSVAFWCNPISGHATLYWYQQILGQGPKLLIQFQNNGVVDDSQLPKDRFSAERLKGVDSTLKIQPAKLEDSAVYLCASSLAPYNSPLHFGNGTRLTVT.

This chain connects TRBV14 to TRBJ1-3; 7 bases line up with TRBD1. The germline V gene encodes CDR1 SGHDN and CDR2 FVKESK. V lost 5 bases to trimming and J lost 0 bases; unmatched junction nucleotides: 7. The CDR3 runs to 16 residues. The CDR3 region is CASSNRQGSSGNTIYF. The CDR3 nucleotides are TGTGCCAGCAGCAATCGACAGGGTAGCTCTGGAAACACCATATATTTT.

CDR3 DNA: TGTGCCAGCAGCTTAAACAGAAACTATGGCTACACCTTC. It is translated as CASSLNRNYGYTF. This chain uses TRBV7-3 with TRBJ1-2; D uncertain. CDR1 is SGHTA, CDR2 FQGTGA, per germline. This CDR3 comprises 13 residues. Trimming removed 1 base from V and 2 bases from J, with 5 bases in between. The full variable domain, with the rest looked up from reference TRBV7-3 and TRBJ1-2, is GAGVSQTPSNKVTEKGKYVELRCDPISGHTALYWYRQSLGQGPEFLIYFQGTGAADDSGLPNDRFFAVRPEGSVSTLKIQRTERGDSAVYLCASSLNRNYGYTFGSGTRLTVV.

In this sample, this clone turned up once. The chain recombines TRBV6-2 or TRBV6-3 with TRBJ2-2; 13 positions match TRBD2. The CDR3 has 16 residues. From germline, CDR1 is MNHEY and CDR2 SVGEGT. The ends lost 8 bases at V and 3 bases at J; junction bases unmatched: 6. Here the CDR3 reads CASGSTSGGYTGELFF. The CDR3, as DNA: TGTGCCAGCGGTTCGACTAGCGGGGGGTACACCGGGGAGCTGTTTTTT.

This chain joins TRBV3-1 (or the pseudogene TRBV3-2) and TRBJ2-7; TRBD1 aligns across 8 bases. Germline V gene sequence: CDR1 LGHDT, CDR2 YNNKEL (reference sequence). The J segment lost 4 bases and the V segment lost 4 bases, leaving 9 bases of the junction unmatched. The CDR3 extends over 15 amino acids. The CDR3 DNA reads as TGTGCCAGCAGCCCGGGGACAGGCGCAAAGTACGAGCAGTACTTC. Its protein product is CASSPGTGAKYEQYF.